This T cell receptor (beta chain) was recorded in a study of blood T cell repertoires in COVID-19. Study-wide background: The United States, Italy and Spain supplied acute and convalescent COVID-19 samples. The cDNA or gDNA used as material had been derived from T cells, B-cell-depleted T cells, or PBMCs.

CDR1 is MGHRA, CDR2 YSYEKL, per germline. The CDR3 spans 14 residues. With V trimmed by 3 bases and J by 4 bases, 3 bases remained unmatched. Authors' methods: How many nucleated cells were present was estimated from reference gene primer amplification. Sequencing was performed with immunoSEQ multiplex PCR; in TCRdb, only in-frame clones are kept and a portion is missing. For V, J and clone size, that table is used; D and trimming come from the DNA. The profile shows fewer than 350,000 clones, roughly 86% of them singletons. The sequencing input was peripheral blood. This chain uses TRBV4-1 with TRBJ2-1; 7 nucleotides line up with TRBD2. This TCR derives from a man aged 18 to 30 with active or convalescent COVID-19. CDR3 sequence: CASSHYSGYNEQFF. DNA for the CDR3: TGCGCCAGCAGCCACTATAGCGGGTACAATGAGCAGTTCTTC.